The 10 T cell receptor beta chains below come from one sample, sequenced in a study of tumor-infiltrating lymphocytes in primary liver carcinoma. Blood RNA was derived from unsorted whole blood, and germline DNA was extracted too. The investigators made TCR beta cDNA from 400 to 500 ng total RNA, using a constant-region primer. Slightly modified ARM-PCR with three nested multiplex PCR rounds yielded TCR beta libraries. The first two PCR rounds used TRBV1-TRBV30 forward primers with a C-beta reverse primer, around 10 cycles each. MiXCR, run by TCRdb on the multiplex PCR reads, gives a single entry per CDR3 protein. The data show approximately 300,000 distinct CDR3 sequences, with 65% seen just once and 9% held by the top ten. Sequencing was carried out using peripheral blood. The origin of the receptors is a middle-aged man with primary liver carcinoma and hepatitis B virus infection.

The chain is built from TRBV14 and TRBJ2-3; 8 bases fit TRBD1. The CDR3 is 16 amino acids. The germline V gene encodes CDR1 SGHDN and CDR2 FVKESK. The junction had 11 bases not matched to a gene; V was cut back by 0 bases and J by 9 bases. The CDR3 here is CASSQERQGAGGTQYF. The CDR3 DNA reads TGTGCCAGCAGCCAAGAGAGGCAGGGGGCCGGCGGAACGCAGTATTTT.

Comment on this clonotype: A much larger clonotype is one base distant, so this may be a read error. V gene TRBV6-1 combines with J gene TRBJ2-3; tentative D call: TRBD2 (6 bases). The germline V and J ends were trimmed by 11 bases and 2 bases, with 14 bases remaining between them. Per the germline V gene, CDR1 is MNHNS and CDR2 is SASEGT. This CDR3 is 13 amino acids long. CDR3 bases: TGTGCCGCCCGGGACTTAGCCACAGATACGCAGTATTTT. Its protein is CAARDLATDTQYF.

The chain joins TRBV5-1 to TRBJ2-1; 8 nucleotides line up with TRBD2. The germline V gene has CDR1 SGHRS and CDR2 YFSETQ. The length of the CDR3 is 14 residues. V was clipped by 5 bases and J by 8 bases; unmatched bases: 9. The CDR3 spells CASRDFSGNYEQFF. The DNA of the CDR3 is TGCGCCAGCAGGGATTTTAGCGGGAACTATGAGCAGTTCTTC.

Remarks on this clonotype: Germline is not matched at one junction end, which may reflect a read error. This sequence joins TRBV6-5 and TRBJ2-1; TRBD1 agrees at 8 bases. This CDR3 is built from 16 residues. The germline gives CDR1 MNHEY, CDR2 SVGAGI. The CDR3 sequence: CASSTGTGKGVDEQFF. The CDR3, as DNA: TGTGCCAGCAGTACCGGGACAGGAAAAGGAGTCGATGAGCAATTCTTC.

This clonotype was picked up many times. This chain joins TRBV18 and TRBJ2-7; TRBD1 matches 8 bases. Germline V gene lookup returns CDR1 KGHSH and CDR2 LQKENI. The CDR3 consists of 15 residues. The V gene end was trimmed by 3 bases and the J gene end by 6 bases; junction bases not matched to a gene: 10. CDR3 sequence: CASSPIGQGQGEQYF. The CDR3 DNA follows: TGTGCCAGCTCACCCATTGGACAGGGCCAGGGCGAGCAGTACTTC.

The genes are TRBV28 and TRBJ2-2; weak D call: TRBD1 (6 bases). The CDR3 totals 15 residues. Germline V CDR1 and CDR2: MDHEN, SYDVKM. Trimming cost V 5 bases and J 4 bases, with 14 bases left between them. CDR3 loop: CASSTTGLVTGELFF. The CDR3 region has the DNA TGTGCCAGCAGTACGACAGGTCTCGTCACCGGGGAGCTGTTTTTT.

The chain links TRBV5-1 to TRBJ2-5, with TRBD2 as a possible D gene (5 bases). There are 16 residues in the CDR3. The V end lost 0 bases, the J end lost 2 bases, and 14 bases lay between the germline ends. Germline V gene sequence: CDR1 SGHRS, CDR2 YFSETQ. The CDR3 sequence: CASSLGPSGGQETQYF. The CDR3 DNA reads TGCGCCAGCAGCTTGGGGCCTTCGGGCGGGCAAGAGACCCAGTACTTC.

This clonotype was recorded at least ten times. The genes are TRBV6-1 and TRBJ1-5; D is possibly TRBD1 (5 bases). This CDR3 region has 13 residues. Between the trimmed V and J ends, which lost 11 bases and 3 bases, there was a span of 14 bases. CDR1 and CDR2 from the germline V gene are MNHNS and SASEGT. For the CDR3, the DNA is TGTGCCTCAATAGGGGCGGACAATCAGCCCCAGCATTTT. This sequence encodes CASIGADNQPQHF.

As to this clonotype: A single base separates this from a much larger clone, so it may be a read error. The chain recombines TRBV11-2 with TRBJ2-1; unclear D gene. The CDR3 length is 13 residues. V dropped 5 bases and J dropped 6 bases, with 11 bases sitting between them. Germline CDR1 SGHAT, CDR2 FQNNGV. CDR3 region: CASSLGMANEQFF. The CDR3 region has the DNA TGTGCCAGCAGCCTAGGGATGGCCAATGAGCAGTTCTTC.

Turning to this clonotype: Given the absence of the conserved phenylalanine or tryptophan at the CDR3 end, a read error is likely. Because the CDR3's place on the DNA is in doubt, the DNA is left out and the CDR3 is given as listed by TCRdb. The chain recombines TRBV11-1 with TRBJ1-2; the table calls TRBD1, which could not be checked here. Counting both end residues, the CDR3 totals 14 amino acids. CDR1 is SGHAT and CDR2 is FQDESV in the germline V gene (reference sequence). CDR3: CASSCSQGDGGYIL.